This T cell receptor beta chain was recovered during a study of shared clonotypes between healthy human individuals. Notes on the study in general: The donor pool, a small one, limited the genetic and exposure-history diversity represented.

Germline loops: CDR1 LGHNA, CDR2 YSLEER. This CDR3 comprises 14 residues. Trimming stripped 1 base from V and 3 bases from J, with 10 bases between. Turning to this clone: Antigen: not known.

Deep level was the assay's run setting. In the authors' workflow: Filtering was not the same, since immunoSEQ gave junction-only sequences without quality scores. Data came from immunoSEQ multiplex PCR; TCRdb stores just in-frame clones and leaves some out. The V and J calls and clone size are taken from that table; D and trimming were inferred from the DNA. The table has fewer than 550,000 clones, around 79% seen once. This receptor was identified in a middle-aged woman in good health. Some clones in this sample may be carry-over from other donors' samples. This chain connects TRBV4-3 to TRBJ2-7, with D uncertain. Sequencing was done on a sample of PBMCs. The CDR3 bases are TGCGCCAGCAGCCAAGGTCTCAATCTCTACGAGCAGTACTTC. Translated: CASSQGLNLYEQYF.